This T cell receptor (beta chain) was profiled in a study of blood T cell repertoires in COVID-19. For the study at large: The United States, Italy and Spain provided the acute and convalescent COVID-19 samples. Sample material is recorded as cDNA or gDNA derived from T cells, B-cell-depleted T cells, or PBMCs.

Per the authors' pipeline: By means of reference gene primer amplification, nucleated cell counts were estimated. The assay was immunoSEQ multiplex PCR, and TCRdb's table has in-frame clones only and misses some. V and J calls and clone size are as listed in that table; D and trimming were resolved from the DNA. Of a few hundred thousand clones listed, about four fifths are singletons. Trimming took 1 base from V and 1 from J, leaving 5 bases between them. The CDR3 is 13 residues long. Germline CDR1 is LGHDT and CDR2 is YNNKEL (reference sequence). The sample taken for sequencing was peripheral blood. This chain links TRBV3-1 (or the pseudogene TRBV3-2) with TRBJ2-7; the D is unclear. The sequence was collected from a woman younger than 35 with acute or convalescent COVID-19. The CDR3, as DNA: TGTGCCAGCAGCCAAGTCTCGTCCTACGAGCAGTACTTC. Translation: CASSQVSSYEQYF.